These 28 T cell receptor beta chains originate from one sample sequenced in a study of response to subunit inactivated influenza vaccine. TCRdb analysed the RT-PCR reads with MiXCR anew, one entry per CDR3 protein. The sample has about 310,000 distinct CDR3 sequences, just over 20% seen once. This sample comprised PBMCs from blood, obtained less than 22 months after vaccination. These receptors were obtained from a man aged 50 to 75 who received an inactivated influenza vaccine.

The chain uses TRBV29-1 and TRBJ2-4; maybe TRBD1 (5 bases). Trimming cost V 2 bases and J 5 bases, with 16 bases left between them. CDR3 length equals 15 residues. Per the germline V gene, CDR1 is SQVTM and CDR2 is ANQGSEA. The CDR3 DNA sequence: TGCAGCGTTGAAACCCTAGGGGATTCCCAAAACATTCAGTACTTC. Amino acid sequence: CSVETLGDSQNIQYF.

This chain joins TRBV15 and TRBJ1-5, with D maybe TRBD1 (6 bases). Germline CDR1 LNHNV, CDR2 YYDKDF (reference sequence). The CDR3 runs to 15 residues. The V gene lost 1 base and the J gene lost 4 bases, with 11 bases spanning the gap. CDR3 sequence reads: CATSRGGGRNQPQHF. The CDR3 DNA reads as TGTGCCACCAGCAGAGGGGGGGGCCGAAATCAGCCCCAGCATTTT.

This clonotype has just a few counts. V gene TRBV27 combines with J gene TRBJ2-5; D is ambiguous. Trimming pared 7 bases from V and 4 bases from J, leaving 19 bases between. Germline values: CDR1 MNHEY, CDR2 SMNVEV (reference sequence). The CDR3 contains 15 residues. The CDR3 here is CASIGWGLSGETQYF. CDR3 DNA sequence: TGTGCCAGCATTGGGTGGGGATTGTCGGGAGAGACCCAGTACTTC.

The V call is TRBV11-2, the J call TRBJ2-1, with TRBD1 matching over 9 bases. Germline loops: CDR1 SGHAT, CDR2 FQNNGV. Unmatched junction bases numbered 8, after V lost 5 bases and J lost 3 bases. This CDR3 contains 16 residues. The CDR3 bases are TGTGCCAGCAGCCCGCGAGACAGGGGGTTCTACAATGAGCAGTTCTTC. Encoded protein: CASSPRDRGFYNEQFF.

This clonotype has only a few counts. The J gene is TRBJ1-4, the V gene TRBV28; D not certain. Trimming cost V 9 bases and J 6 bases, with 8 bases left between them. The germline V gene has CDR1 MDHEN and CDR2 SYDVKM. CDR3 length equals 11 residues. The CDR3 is CASHRDEKLFF. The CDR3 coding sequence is TGTGCCAGTCATAGGGATGAAAAACTGTTTTTT.

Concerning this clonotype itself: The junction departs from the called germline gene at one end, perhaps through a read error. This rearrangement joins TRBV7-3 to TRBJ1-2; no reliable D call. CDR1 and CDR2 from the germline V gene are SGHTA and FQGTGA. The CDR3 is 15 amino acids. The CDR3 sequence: CASSSTYGGNYCYTF. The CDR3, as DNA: TGTGCCAGCAGCTCCACATATGGAGGGAACTATTGCTACACCTTC.

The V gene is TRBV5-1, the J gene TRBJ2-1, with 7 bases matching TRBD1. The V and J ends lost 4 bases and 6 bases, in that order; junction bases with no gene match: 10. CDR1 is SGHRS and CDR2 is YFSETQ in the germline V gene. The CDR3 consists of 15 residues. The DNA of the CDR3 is TGCGCCAGCAGCCAGGACAGGAGCAGGAGCAATGAGCAGTTCTTC. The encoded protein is CASSQDRSRSNEQFF.

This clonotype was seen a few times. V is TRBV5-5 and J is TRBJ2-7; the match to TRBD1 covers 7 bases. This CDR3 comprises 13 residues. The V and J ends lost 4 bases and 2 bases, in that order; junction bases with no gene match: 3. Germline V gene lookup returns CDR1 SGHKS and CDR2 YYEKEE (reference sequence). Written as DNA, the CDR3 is TGTGCCAGCAGCCAGGGGGACACCTACGAGCAGTACTTC. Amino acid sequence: CASSQGDTYEQYF.

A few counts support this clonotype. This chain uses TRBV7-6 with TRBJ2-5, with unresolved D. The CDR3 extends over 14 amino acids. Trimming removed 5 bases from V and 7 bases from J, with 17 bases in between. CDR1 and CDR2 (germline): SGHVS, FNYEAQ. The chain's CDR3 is CASSLDGPVGTQYF. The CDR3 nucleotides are TGTGCCAGCAGCCTAGATGGGCCTGTGGGGACCCAGTACTTC.

Here the CDR3 reads CASSQDGRKGYNEQFF. CDR3 sequence (DNA): TGCGCCAGCAGCCAAGATGGCCGGAAGGGGTACAATGAGCAGTTCTTC. The rearrangement links TRBV4-1 to TRBJ2-1, with a possible D match to TRBD1 (5 bases). CDR1 is MGHRA, CDR2 YSYEKL, per germline. The V gene lost 0 bases and the J gene lost 4 bases, with 13 bases spanning the gap. CDR3 length: 16 amino acids.

This CDR3 is CASSVLQGAITDTQYF. In DNA form, the CDR3 reads TGTGCCAGCTCAGTATTACAGGGGGCTATCACAGATACGCAGTATTTT. The chain links TRBV18 to TRBJ2-3, with 9 nucleotides matching TRBD1. V dropped 5 bases and J dropped 2; count of bases not matched to a gene: 8. Looked up from germline, CDR1 is KGHSH and CDR2 is LQKENI. The CDR3 sequence is 16 residues long.

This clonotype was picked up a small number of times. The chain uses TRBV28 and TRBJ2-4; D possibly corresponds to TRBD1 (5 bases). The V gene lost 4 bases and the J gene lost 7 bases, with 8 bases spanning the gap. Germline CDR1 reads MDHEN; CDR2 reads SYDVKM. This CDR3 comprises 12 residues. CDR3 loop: CASSYRLNIQYF. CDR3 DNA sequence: TGTGCCAGCAGTTACAGGTTGAACATTCAGTACTTC.

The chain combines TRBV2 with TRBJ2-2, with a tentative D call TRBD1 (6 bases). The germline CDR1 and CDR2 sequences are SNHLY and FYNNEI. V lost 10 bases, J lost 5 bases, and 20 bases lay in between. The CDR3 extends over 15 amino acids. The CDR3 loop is CAIKTEGVVTGELFF. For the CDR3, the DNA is TGTGCCATAAAGACAGAGGGGGTGGTTACCGGGGAGCTGTTTTTT.

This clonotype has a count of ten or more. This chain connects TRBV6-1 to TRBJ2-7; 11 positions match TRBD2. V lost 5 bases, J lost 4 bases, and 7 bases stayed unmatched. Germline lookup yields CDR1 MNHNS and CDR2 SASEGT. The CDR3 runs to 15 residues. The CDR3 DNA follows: TGTGCCAGCAGTCTCGGGACTAGCGGATATTACGAGCAGTACTTC. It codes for CASSLGTSGYYEQYF.

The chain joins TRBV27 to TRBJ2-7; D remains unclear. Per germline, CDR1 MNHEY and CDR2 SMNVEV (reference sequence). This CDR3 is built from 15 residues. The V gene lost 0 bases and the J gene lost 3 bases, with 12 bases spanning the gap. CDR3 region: CASSLSGRMLYEQYF. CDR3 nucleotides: TGTGCCAGCAGTTTATCGGGAAGGATGCTCTACGAGCAGTACTTC.

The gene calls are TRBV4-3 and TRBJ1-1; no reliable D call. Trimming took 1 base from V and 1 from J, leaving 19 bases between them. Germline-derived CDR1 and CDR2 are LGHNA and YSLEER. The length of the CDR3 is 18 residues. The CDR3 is CASSQVANFGGPNTEAFF. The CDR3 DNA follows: TGCGCCAGCAGCCAAGTCGCAAACTTTGGTGGGCCGAACACTGAAGCTTTCTTT.

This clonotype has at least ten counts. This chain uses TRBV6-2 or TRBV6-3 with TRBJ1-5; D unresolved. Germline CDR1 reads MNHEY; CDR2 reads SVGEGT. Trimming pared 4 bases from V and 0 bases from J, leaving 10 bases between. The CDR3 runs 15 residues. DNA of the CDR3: TGTGCCAGCAGTTTGAAGGGCAATAGCAATCAGCCCCAGCATTTT. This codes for CASSLKGNSNQPQHF.

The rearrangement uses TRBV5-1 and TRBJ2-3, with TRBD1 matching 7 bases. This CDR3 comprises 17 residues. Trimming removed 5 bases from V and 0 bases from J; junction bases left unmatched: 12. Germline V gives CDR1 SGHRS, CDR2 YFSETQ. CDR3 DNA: TGCGCCAGCAGTAAACGGACAGGCGAAGTTAGCACAGATACGCAGTATTTT. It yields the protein CASSKRTGEVSTDTQYF.

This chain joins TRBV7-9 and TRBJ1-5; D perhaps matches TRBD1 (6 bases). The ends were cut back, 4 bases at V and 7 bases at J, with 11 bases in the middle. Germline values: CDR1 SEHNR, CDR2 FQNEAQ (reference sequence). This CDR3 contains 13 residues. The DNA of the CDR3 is TGTGCCAGCAGCTACCAGGGGTACCAGCCCCAGCATTTT. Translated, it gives CASSYQGYQPQHF. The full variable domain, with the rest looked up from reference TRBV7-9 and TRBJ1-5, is DTGVSQNPRHKITKRGQNVTFRCDPISEHNRLYWYRQTLGQGPEFLTYFQNEAQLEKSRLLSDRFSAERPKGSFSTLEIQRTEQGDSAMYLCASSYQGYQPQHFGDGTRLSIL.

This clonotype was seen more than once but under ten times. CDR3 residues: CASSGTSGRAVGETQYF. The DNA for the CDR3 is TGTGCCAGCAGCGGGACTAGCGGGAGGGCCGTCGGGGAGACCCAGTACTTC. The V and J genes are TRBV9 and TRBJ2-5; 15 bases fit TRBD2. The CDR3 runs 17 residues. With V trimmed by 3 bases and J by 5 bases, 8 bases remained unmatched. Looked up from germline, CDR1 is SGDLS and CDR2 is YYNGEE.

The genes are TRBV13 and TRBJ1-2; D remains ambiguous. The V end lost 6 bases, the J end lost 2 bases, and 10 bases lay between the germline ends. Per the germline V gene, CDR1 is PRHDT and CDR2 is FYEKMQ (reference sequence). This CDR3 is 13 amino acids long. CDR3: CASRQTVNYGYTF. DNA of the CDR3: TGTGCCAGCAGGCAGACGGTGAACTATGGCTACACCTTC.

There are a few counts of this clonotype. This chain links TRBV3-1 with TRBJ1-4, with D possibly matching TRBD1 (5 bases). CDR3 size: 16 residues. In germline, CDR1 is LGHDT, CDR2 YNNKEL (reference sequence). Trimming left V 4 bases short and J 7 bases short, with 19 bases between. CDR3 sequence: CASSPTPFDSSEKLFF. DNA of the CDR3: TGTGCCAGCAGCCCCACACCCTTCGACAGTTCTGAAAAACTGTTTTTT.

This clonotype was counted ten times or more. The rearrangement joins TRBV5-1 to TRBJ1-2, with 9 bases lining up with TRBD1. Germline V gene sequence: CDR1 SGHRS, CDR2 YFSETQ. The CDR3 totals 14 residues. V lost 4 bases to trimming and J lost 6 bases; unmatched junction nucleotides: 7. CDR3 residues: CASSPGQGRDGYTF. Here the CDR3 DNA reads TGCGCCAGCAGCCCGGGACAGGGCCGCGATGGCTACACCTTC. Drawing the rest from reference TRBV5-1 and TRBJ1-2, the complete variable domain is KAGVTQTPRYLIKTRGQQVTLSCSPISGHRSVSWYQQTPGQGLQFLFEYFSETQRNKGNFPGRFSGRQFSNSRSEMNVSTLELGDSALYLCASSPGQGRDGYTFGSGTRLTVV.

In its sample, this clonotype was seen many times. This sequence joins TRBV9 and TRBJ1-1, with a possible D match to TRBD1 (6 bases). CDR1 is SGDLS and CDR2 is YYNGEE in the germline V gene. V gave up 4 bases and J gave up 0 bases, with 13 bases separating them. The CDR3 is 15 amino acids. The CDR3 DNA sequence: TGTGCCAGCAGCCAGGGGTGGAACATGAACACTGAAGCTTTCTTT. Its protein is CASSQGWNMNTEAFF.

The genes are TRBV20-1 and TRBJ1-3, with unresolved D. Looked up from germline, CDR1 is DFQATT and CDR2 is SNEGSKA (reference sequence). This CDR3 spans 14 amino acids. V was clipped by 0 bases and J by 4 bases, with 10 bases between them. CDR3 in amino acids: CSARDLRGGNTIYF. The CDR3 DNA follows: TGCAGTGCTAGAGATCTTCGGGGAGGAAACACCATATATTTT.

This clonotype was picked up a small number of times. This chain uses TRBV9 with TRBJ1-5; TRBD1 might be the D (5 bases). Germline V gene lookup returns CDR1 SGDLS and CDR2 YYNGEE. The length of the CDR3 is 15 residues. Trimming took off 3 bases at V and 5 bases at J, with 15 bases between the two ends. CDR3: CASSEAGYFDQPQHF. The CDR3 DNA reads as TGTGCCAGCAGCGAGGCAGGGTACTTCGATCAGCCCCAGCATTTT.

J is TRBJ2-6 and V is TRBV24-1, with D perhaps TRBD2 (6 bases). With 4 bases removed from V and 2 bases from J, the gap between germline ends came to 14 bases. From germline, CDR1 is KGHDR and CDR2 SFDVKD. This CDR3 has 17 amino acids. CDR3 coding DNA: TGTGCCACCAGTGACCCCGGGACTTTCGCTGGGGCCAACGTCCTGACTTTC. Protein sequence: CATSDPGTFAGANVLTF.

In DNA form, the CDR3 reads TGCAGTTGGGCTAGCGGGAGATATGAGCAGTTCTTC. It translates to CSWASGRYEQFF. The rearrangement uses TRBV20-1 and TRBJ2-1, with TRBD2 identical over 10 bases. The CDR3 runs 12 residues. V trimming: 8 bases; J trimming: 8 bases; junction bases outside the gene matches: 6. CDR1 DFQATT and CDR2 SNEGSKA come from the germline V gene (reference sequence).